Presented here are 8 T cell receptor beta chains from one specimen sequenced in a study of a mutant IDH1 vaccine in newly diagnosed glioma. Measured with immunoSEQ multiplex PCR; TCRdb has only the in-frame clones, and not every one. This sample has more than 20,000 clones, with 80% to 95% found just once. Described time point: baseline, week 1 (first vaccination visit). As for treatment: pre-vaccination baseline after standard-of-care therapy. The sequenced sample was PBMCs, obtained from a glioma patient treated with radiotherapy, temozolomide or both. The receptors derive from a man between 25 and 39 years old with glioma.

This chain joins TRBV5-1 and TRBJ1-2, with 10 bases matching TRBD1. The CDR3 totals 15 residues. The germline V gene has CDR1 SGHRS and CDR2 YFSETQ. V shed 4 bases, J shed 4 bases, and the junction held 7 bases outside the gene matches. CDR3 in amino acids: CASSGGTGASYGYTF. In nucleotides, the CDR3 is TGCGCCAGCAGCGGCGGGACAGGGGCTTCCTATGGCTACACCTTC.

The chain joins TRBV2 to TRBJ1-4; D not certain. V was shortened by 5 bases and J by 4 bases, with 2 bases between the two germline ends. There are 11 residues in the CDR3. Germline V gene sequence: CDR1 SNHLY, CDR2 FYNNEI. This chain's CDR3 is CASSYNEKLFF. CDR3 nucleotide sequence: TGTGCCAGCAGTTATAATGAAAAACTGTTTTTT.

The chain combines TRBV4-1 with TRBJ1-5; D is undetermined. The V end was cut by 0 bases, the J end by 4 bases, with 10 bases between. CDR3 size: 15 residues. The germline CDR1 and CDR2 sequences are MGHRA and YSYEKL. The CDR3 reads CASSQDQAGNQPQHF. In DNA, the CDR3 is TGCGCCAGCAGCCAAGATCAGGCGGGAAATCAGCCCCAGCATTTT.

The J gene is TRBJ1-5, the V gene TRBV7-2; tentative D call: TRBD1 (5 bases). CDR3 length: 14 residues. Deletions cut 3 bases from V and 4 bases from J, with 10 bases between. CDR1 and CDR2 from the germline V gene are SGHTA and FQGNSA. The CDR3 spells CASSFVRGNQPQHF. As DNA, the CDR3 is TGTGCCAGCAGCTTTGTCCGGGGGAATCAGCCCCAGCATTTT.

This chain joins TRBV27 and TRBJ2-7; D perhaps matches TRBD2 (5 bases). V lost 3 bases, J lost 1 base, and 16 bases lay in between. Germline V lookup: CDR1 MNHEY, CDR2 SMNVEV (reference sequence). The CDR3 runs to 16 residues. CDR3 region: CASSLVRSEGSYEQYF. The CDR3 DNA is TGTGCCAGCAGTTTGGTGAGATCCGAGGGTTCCTACGAGCAGTACTTC.

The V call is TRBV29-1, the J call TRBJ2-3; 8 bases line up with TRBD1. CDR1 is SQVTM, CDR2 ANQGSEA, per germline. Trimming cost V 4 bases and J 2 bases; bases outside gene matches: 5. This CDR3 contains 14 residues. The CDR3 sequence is CSVGWDRPTDTQYF. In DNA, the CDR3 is TGCAGCGTTGGTTGGGACAGGCCCACAGATACGCAGTATTTT.

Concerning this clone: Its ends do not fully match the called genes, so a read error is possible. CDR3 coding DNA: TGTGCCAGCAGTTGGACTAGCGGACAAGAGTCCCAGTACTTC. It translates to CASSWTSGQESQYF. The chain links TRBV7-9 to TRBJ2-5; TRBD2 agrees at 10 bases. From germline, CDR1 is SEHNR and CDR2 FQNEAQ (reference sequence). The CDR3 spans 14 residues.

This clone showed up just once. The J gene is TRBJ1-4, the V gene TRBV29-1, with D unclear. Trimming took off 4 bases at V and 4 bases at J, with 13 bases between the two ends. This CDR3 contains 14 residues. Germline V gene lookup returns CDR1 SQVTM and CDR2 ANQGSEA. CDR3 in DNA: TGCAGCGTTGGGGTGGCAGCTTTTAATGAAAAACTGTTTTTT. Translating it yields CSVGVAAFNEKLFF.